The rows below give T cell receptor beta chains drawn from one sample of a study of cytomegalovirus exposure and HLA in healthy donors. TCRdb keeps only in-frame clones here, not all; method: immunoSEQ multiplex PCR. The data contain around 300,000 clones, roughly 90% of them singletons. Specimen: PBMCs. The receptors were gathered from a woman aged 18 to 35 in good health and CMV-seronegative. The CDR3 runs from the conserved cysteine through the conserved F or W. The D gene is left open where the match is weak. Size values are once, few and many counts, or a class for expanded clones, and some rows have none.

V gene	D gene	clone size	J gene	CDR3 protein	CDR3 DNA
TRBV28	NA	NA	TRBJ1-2	CASSSSGRFRANYGYTF	TGTGCCAGCAGTTCCAGCGGCAGGTTCAGAGCTAACTATGGCTACACCTTC
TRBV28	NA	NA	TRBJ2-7	CASSLFARGYEQYF	TGTGCCAGCAGTTTGTTTGCCAGGGGCTACGAGCAGTACTTC
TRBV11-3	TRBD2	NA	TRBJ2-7	CASSHGTSGLYEQYF	TGTGCCAGCAGCCATGGGACTAGCGGGCTATACGAGCAGTACTTC
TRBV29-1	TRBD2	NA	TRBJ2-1	CSAAGTSGSRNEQFF	TGCAGCGCAGCCGGGACTAGCGGGAGTCGCAATGAGCAGTTCTTC
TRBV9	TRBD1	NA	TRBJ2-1	CASSVGQGGYNEQFF	TGTGCCAGCAGCGTTGGACAGGGTGGCTACAATGAGCAGTTCTTC
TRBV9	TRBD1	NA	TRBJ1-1	CASSAHVTGIGTEAFF	TGTGCCAGCAGCGCCCACGTGACAGGGATAGGCACTGAAGCTTTCTTT
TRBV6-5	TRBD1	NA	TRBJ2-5	CASSYRTGSAETQYF	TGTGCCAGCAGTTACCGGACAGGGTCGGCAGAGACCCAGTACTTC
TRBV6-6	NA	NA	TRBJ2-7	CASSSDYEQYF	TGTGCCAGCAGTTCAGATTACGAGCAGTACTTC
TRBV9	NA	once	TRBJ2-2	CASSLNSGTHADTGELFF	TGTGCCAGCAGCCTAAATTCCGGGACACACGCCGACACCGGGGAGCTGTTTTTT
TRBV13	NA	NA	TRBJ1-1	CATRQADVAFF	TGTGCCACCAGACAGGCCGACGTTGCTTTCTTT
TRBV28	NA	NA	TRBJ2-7	CASSHSGRSYEQYF	TGTGCCAGCAGCCACTCCGGGAGATCTTACGAGCAGTACTTC
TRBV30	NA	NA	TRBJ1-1	CACPPQTGNTEAFF	TGTGCCTGTCCCCCTCAGACAGGGAACACTGAAGCTTTCTTT
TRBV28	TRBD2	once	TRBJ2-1	CASLGLALNEQFF	TGTGCCAGCCTGGGACTAGCGCTCAATGAGCAGTTCTTC
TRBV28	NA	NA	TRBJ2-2	CASSLMAEGAGELFF	TGTGCCAGCAGTTTAATGGCGGAGGGCGCCGGGGAGCTGTTTTTT
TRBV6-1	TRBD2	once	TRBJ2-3	CASNPLAGRTDTQYF	TGTGCCAGCAACCCACTAGCGGGACGCACAGATACGCAGTATTTT
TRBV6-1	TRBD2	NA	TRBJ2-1	CASHPSGSRNEQFF	TGTGCCAGCCATCCTAGCGGGAGTCGGAATGAGCAGTTCTTC
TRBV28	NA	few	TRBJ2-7	CASSPSGLPSYEQYF	TGTGCCAGCAGTCCGAGCGGGCTACCCTCCTACGAGCAGTACTTC
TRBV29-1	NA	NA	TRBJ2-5	CSVGHKYETQYF	TGCAGCGTAGGACATAAATACGAGACCCAGTACTTC
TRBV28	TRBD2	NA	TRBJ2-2	CASSLRWTSENTGELFF	TGTGCCAGCAGTTTACGCTGGACTAGCGAGAACACCGGGGAGCTGTTTTTT
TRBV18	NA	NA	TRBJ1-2	CASQRANGGYTF	TGTGCCAGCCAGAGGGCGAATGGGGGCTACACCTTC
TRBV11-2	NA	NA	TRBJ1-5	CASSLDLEGAQHF	TGTGCCAGCAGCTTAGATCTTGAGGGGGCCCAGCATTTT
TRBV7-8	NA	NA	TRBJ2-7	CASSFNRAGYEQYF	TGTGCCAGCAGCTTCAACAGGGCCGGGTACGAGCAGTACTTC
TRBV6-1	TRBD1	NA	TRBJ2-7	CASSDRDRVLNYAVYF	TGTGCCAGCAGTGACCGGGACAGGGTTTTGAACTACGCGGTGTACTTC
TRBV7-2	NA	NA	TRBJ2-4	CASSLLVGLQNF	TGTGCCAGCAGCTTATTGGTGGGACTTCAAAATTTC
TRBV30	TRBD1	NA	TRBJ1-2	CAWINRGSSNYGYTF	TGTGCCTGGATCAACAGGGGGTCCTCTAACTATGGCTACACCTTC
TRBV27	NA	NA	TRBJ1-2	CASSPKWGSVNYGYTF	TGTGCCAGCAGTCCGAAATGGGGCAGTGTTAACTATGGCTACACCTTC
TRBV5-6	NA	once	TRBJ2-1	CASTNWGTYHNEQFF	TGTGCCAGCACGAACTGGGGGACATACCACAATGAGCAGTTCTTC
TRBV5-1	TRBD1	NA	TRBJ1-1	CASSGWDRDTEAFF	TGCGCCAGCAGCGGGTGGGACAGGGACACTGAAGCTTTCTTT
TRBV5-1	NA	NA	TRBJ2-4	CASSSVYGDLAKNIQYF	TGCGCCAGCAGCTCGGTCTATGGAGATCTAGCCAAAAACATTCAGTACTTC
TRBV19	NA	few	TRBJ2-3	CASSIRTGRGPDTQYF	TGTGCCAGTAGTATCCGAACCGGACGGGGTCCAGATACGCAGTATTTT
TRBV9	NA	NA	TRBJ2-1	CASSVARGTSGKVFF	NA
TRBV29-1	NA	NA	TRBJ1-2	CSVGPLRTDGYTF	TGCAGCGTTGGCCCGCTCCGGACAGATGGCTACACCTTC
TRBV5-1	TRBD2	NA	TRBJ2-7	CASAEAGTHEQYF	TGCGCCAGCGCCGAAGCGGGAACCCACGAGCAGTACTTC
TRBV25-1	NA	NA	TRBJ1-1	CASSQGRTTEAFF	TGTGCCAGCAGTCAGGGGCGGACCACTGAAGCTTTCTTT
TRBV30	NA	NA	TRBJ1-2	CAWSGSGGYTF	TGTGCCTGGAGTGGGAGCGGAGGCTACACCTTC
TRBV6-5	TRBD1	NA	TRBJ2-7	CASRAGTAYEQYF	TGTGCCAGCAGAGCCGGGACAGCCTACGAGCAGTACTTC
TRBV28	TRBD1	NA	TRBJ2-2	CASSFGLGQTNTGELFF	TGTGCCAGCAGTTTTGGATTGGGACAGACGAACACCGGGGAGCTGTTTTTT
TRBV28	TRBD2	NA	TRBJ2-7	CASSSLSGSSYEQYF	TGTGCCAGCAGTTCTCTTAGCGGGAGCTCCTACGAGCAGTACTTC
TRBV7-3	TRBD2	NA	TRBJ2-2	CASSLSPGGDPGELFF	TGTGCCAGCAGCTTATCTCCGGGAGGGGACCCCGGGGAGCTGTTTTTT
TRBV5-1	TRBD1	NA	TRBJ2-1	CASSWGQPYNEQFF	TGCGCCAGCAGCTGGGGACAGCCATACAATGAGCAGTTCTTC
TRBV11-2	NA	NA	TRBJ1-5	CASSLRGGDQPQHF	TGTGCCAGCAGCTTAAGAGGGGGGGATCAGCCCCAGCATTTT
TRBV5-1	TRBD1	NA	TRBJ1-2	CASSLEGAEYGYTF	TGCGCCAGCAGCTTGGAGGGGGCAGAGTATGGCTACACCTTC
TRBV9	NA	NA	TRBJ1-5	CASSSTEFNQPQHF	TGTGCCAGCAGCAGTACAGAGTTTAATCAGCCCCAGCATTTT
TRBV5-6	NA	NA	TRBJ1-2	CASSTGDNYGYTF	TGTGCCAGCAGCACGGGGGACAACTATGGCTACACCTTC
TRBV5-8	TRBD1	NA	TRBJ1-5	CASSRRLGQGLHSNQPQHF	TGTGCCAGCAGCCGTCGTCTGGGACAGGGGTTACATAGCAATCAGCCCCAGCATTTT
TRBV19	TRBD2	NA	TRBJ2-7	CASSFPLAGIYEQYF	TGTGCCAGTAGCTTTCCCTTAGCGGGAATCTACGAGCAGTACTTC
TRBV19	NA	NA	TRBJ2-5	CASSFLWTPTETQYF	TGTGCCAGTAGTTTCCTCTGGACTCCGACAGAGACCCAGTACTTC